This T cell receptor (beta chain) originates from a study of T cells in Graves' hyperthyroidism and ophthalmopathy. Researchers amplified the TCR beta CDR3 regions from RNA transcripts. The HTBI primer set served for first-round RT-PCR of the TCR CDR3. TCRdb recomputed calls from the multiplex PCR reads with MiXCR, one row per CDR3 protein. The sample yields approximately 570,000 distinct CDR3 sequences, 15% to 20% seen once. This clonotype turned up a few times. The receptor was derived from a man aged 40-50 years with Graves' ophthalmopathy. The sample comprised blood.

The CDR3 here is CASSRMGSTEAFF. The CDR3 DNA is TGCGCCAGCAGCCGTATGGGATCCACTGAAGCTTTCTTT. The genes are TRBV4-1 and TRBJ1-1, with D hard to call. The ends were cut back, 4 bases at V and 4 bases at J, with 10 bases in the middle. Germline V lookup: CDR1 MGHRA, CDR2 YSYEKL. The CDR3 extends over 13 amino acids.